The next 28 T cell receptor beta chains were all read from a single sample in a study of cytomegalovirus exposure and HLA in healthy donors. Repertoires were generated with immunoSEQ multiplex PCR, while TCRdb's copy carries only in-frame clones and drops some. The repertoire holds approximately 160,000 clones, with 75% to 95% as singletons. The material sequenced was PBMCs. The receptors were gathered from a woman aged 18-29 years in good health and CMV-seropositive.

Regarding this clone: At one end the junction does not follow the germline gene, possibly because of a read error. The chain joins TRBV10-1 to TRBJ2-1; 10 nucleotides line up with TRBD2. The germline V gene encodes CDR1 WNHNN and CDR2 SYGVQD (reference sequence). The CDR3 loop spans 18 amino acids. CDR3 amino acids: CASSELAGVKGSYDEQFF. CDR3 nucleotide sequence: TGCGCCAGCAGTGAGCTAGCGGGAGTCAAAGGCTCCTACGATGAGCAGTTCTTC.

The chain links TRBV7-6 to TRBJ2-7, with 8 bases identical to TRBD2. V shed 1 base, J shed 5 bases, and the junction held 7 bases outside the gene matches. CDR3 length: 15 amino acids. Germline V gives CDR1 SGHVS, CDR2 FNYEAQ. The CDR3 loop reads CASSLEAGGPNEQYF. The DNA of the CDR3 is TGTGCCAGCAGCTTAGAGGCGGGAGGCCCCAACGAGCAGTACTTC.

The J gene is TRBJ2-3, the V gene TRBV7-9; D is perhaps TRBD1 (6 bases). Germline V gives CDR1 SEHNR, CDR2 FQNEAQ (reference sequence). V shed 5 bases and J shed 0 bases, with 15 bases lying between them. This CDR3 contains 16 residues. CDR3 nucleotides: TGTGCCAGCAGCCGGACTGCAGGGGAAAGCACAGATACGCAGTATTTT. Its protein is CASSRTAGESTDTQYF. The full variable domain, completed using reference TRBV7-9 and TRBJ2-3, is DTGVSQNPRHKITKRGQNVTFRCDPISEHNRLYWYRQTLGQGPEFLTYFQNEAQLEKSRLLSDRFSAERPKGSFSTLEIQRTEQGDSAMYLCASSRTAGESTDTQYFGPGTRLTVL.

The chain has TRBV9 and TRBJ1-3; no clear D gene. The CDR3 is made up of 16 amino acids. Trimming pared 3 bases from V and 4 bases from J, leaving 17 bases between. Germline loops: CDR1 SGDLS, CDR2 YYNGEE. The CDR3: CASSADPRGAGNTIYF. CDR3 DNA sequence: TGTGCCAGCAGCGCAGACCCCCGGGGAGCAGGAAACACCATATATTTT.

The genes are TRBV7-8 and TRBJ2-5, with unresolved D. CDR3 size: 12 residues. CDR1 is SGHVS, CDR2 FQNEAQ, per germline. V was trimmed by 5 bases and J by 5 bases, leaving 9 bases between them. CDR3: CASSATVETQYF. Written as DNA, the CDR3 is TGTGCCAGCAGCGCAACAGTGGAGACCCAGTACTTC.

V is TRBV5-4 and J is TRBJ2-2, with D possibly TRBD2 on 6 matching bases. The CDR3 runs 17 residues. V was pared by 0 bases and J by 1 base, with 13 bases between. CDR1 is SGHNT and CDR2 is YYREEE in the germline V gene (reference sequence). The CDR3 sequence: CASSLGLTGVNTGELFF. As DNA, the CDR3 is TGTGCCAGCAGCTTGGGGTTGACGGGAGTGAACACCGGGGAGCTGTTTTTT.

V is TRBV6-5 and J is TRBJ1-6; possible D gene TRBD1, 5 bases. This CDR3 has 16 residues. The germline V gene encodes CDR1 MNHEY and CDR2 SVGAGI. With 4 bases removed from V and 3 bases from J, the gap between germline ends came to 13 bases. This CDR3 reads CASSSLGGGYNSPLHF. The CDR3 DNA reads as TGTGCCAGCAGTTCACTCGGGGGAGGCTATAATTCACCCCTCCACTTT.

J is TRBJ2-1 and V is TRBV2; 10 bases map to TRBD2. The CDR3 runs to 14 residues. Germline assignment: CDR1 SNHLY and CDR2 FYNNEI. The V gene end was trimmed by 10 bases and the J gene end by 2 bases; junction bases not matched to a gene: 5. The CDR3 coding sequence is TGTGCCACCACACTAGCGGGACCCTACAATGAGCAGTTCTTC. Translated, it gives CATTLAGPYNEQFF. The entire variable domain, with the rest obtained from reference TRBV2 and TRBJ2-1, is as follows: EPEVTQTPSHQVTQMGQEVILRCVPISNHLYFYWYRQILGQKVEFLVSFYNNEISEKSEIFDDQFSVERPDGSNFTLKIRSTKLEDSAMYFCATTLAGPYNEQFFGPGTRLTVL.

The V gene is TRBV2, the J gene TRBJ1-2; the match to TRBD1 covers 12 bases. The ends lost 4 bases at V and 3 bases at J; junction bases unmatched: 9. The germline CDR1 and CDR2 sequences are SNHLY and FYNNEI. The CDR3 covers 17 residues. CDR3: CASSVRDRGRLDYGYTF. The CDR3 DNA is TGTGCCAGCAGTGTCCGGGACAGGGGGCGTCTTGACTATGGCTACACCTTC.

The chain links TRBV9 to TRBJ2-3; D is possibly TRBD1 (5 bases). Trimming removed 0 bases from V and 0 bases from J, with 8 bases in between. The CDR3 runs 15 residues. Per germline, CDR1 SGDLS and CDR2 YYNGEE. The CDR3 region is CASSVVAGSTDTQYF. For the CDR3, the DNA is TGTGCCAGCAGCGTAGTGGCAGGGAGCACAGATACGCAGTATTTT.

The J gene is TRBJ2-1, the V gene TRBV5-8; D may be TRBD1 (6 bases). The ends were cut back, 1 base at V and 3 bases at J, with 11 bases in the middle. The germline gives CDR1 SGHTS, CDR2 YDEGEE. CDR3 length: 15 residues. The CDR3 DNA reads TGTGCCAGCAGCTTGTCTGGGGGCCTCTACAATGAGCAGTTCTTC. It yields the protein CASSLSGGLYNEQFF. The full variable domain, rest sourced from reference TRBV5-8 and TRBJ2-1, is EAGVTQSPTHLIKTRGQQATLRCSPISGHTSVYWYQQALGLGLQFLLWYDEGEERNRGNFPPRFSGRQFPNYSSELNVNALELEDSALYLCASSLSGGLYNEQFFGPGTRLTVL.

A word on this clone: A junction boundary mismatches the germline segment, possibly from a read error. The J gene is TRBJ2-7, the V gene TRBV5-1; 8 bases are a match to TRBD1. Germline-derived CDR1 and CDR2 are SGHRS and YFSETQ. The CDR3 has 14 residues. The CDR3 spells CASSLGTGSSEQYF. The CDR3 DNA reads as TGCGCCAGCAGCCTCGGGACAGGTTCCTCCGAGCAGTACTTC.

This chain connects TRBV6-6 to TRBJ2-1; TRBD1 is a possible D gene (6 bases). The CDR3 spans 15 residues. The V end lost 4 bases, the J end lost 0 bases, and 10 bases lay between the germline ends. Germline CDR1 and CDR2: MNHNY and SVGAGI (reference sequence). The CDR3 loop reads CASSLGQISYNEQFF. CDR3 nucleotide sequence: TGTGCCAGCAGTTTAGGACAGATCTCCTACAATGAGCAGTTCTTC.

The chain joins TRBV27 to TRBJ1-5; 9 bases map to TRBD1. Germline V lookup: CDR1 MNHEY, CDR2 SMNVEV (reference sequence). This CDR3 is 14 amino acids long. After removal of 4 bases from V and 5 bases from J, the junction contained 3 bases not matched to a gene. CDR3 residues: CASSYRGRDQPQHF. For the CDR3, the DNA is TGTGCCAGCAGTTACAGGGGGCGGGATCAGCCCCAGCATTTT.

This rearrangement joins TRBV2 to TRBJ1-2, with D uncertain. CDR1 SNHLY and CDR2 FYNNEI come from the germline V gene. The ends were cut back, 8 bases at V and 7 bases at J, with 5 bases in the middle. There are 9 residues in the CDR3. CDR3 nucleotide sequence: TGTGCCAGCCCAGGTGGCTACACCTTC. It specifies CASPGGYTF.

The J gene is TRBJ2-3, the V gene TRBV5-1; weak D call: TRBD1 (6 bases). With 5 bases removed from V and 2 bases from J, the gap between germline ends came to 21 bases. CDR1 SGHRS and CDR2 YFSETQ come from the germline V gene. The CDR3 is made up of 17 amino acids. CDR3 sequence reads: CASSYTSGHRFTDTQYF. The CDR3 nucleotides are TGCGCCAGCAGTTATACTTCGGGACACAGATTCACAGATACGCAGTATTTT.

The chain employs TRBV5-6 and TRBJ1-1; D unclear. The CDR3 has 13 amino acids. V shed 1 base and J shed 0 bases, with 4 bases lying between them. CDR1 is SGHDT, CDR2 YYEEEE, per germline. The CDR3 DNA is TGTGCCAGCAGCTTGCGGGTGAACACTGAAGCTTTCTTT. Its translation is CASSLRVNTEAFF.

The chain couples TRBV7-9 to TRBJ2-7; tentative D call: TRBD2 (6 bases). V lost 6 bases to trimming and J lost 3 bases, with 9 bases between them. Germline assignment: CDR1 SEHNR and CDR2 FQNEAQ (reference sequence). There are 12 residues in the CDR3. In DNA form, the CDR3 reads TGTGCCAGCAGTTCGGGGGTCTACGAGCAGTACTTC. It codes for CASSSGVYEQYF.

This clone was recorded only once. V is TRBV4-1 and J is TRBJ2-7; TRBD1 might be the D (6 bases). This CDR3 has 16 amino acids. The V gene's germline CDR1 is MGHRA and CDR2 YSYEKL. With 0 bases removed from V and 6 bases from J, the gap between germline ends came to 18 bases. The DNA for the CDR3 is TGCGCCAGCAGCCAAGATTCCCCACACCCCAGGGGCGAGCAGTACTTC. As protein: CASSQDSPHPRGEQYF.

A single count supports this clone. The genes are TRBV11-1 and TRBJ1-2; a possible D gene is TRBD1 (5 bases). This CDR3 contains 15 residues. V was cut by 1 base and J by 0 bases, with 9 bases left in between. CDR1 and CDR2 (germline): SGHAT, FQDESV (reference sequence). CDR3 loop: CASSLEGATNYGYTF. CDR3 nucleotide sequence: TGTGCCAGCAGCTTAGAAGGGGCTACTAACTATGGCTACACCTTC.

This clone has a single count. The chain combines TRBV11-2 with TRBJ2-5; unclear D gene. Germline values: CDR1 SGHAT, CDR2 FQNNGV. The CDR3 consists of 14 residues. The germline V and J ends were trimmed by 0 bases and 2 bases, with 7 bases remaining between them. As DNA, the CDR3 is TGTGCCAGCAGCTTAGAGTCCTTACAAGAGACCCAGTACTTC. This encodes CASSLESLQETQYF.

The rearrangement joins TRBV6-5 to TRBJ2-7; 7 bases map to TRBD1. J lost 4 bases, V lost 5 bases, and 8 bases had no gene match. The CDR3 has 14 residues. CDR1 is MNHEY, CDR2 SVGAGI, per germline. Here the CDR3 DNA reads TGTGCCAGCAGTACACATCAGGGGGAATACGAGCAGTACTTC. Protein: CASSTHQGEYEQYF.

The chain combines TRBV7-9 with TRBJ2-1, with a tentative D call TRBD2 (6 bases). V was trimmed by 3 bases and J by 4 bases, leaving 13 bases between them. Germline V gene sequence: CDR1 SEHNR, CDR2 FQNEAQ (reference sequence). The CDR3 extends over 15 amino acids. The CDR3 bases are TGTGCCAGCAGCTTGGGTCCAGCGGGTTACAATGAGCAGTTCTTC. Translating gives CASSLGPAGYNEQFF.

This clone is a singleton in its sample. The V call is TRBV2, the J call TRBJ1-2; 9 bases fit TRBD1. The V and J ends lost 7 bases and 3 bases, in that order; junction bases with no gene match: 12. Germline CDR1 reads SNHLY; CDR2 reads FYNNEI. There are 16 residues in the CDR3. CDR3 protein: CASKIDRGGSYYGYTF. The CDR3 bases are TGTGCCAGCAAAATCGACAGGGGGGGGTCCTACTATGGCTACACCTTC. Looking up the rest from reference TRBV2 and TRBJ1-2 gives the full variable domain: EPEVTQTPSHQVTQMGQEVILRCVPISNHLYFYWYRQILGQKVEFLVSFYNNEISEKSEIFDDQFSVERPDGSNFTLKIRSTKLEDSAMYFCASKIDRGGSYYGYTFGSGTRLTVV.

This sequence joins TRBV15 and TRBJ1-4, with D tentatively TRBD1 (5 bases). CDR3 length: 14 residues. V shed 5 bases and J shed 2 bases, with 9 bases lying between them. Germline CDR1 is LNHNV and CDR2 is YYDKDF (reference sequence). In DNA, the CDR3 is TGTGCCACCAGCCGCCGGGGGACTAATGAAAAACTGTTTTTT. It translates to CATSRRGTNEKLFF.

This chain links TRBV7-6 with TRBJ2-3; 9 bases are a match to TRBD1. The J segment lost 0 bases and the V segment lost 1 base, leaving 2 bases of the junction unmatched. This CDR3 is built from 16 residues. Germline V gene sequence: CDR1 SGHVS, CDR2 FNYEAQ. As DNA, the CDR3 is TGTGCCAGCAGCTTAGAGGGACAGGGAAGCACAGATACGCAGTATTTT. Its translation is CASSLEGQGSTDTQYF.

In DNA form, the CDR3 reads TGTGCCAGCAGTGGACAGGGGCTGAATGGCTACACCTTC. It yields the protein CASSGQGLNGYTF. The chain combines TRBV2 with TRBJ1-2; 8 positions agree with TRBD1. Unmatched junction bases numbered 4, after V lost 4 bases and J lost 6 bases. Germline V gene sequence: CDR1 SNHLY, CDR2 FYNNEI. The length of the CDR3 is 13 residues.

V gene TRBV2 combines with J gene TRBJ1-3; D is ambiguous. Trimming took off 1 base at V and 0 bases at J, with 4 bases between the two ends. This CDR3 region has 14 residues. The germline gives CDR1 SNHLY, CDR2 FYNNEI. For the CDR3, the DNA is TGTGCCAGCAGTGAAGGGAGCTCTGGAAACACCATATATTTT. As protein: CASSEGSSGNTIYF.